This T cell receptor beta chain was captured by sequencing in a study of T-cell reconstitution after alpha-beta-depleted transplantation in children. Germline loops: CDR1 MNHEY, CDR2 SVGEGT. The CDR3 spans 21 residues. With 6 bases removed from V and 0 bases from J, the gap between germline ends came to 33 bases. Unique molecular identifiers were incorporated into the prepared TCRbeta library. TCRdb analysed the PCR reads with MiXCR anew, one entry per CDR3 protein. Of 200,000 to 250,000 distinct CDR3 sequences listed, about a quarter are singletons. As to this clonotype: Its specificity is unknown.

Findings of the study overall: When one year had passed after transplant, most T-cell counts and diversity came from newly produced T cells.

Sequences were derived from PBMCs, sampled before TCRalphabeta/CD19-depleted stem cell transplant. The sequence was collected from a girl aged 2 to 9 with Fanconi anemia, due to receive a stem cell transplant. The chain couples TRBV6-2 or TRBV6-3 to TRBJ2-7; D is possibly TRBD1 or TRBD2 (5 bases each). CDR3 bases: TGTGCCAGCAGACCCCATACCGGGTGGGGCCTTAGGGACGGCATCTCCTACGAGCAGTACTTC. Its translation: CASRPHTGWGLRDGISYEQYF.